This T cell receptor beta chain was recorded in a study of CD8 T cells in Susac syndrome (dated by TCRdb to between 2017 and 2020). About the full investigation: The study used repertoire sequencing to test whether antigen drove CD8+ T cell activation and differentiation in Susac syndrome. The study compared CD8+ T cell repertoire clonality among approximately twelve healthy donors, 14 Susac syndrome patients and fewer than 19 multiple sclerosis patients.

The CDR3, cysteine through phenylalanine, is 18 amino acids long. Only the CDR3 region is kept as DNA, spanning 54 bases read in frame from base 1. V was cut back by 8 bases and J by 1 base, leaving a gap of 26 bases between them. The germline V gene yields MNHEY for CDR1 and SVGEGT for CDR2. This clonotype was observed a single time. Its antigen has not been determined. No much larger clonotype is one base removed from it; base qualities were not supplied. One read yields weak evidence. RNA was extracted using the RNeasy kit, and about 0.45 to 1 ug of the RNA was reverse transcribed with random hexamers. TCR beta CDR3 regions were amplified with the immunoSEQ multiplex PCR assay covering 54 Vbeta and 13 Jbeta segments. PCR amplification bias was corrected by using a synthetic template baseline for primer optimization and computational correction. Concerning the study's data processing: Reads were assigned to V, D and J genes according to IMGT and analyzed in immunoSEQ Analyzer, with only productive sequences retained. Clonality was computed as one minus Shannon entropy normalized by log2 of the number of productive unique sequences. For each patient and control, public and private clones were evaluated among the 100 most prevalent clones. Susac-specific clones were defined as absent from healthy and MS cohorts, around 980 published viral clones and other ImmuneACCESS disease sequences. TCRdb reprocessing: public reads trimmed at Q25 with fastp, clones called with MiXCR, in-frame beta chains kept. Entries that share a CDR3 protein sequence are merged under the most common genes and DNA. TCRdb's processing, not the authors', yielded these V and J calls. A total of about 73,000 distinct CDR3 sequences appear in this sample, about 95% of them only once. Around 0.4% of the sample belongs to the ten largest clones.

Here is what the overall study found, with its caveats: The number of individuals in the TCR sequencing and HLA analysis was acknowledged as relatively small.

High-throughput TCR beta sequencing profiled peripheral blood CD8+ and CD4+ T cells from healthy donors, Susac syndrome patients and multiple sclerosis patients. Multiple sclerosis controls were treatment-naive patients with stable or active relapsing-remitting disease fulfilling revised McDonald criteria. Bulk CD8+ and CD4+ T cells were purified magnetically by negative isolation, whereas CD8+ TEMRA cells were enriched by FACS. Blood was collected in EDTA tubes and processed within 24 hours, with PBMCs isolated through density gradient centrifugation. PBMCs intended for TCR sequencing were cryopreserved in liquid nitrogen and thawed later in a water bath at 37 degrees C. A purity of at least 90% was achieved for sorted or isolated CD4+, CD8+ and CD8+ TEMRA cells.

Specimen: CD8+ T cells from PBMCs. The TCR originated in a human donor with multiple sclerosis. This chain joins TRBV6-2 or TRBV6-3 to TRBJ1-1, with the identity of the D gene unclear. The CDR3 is CASWMNDGARSGNTEAFF. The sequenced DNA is TGTGCCAGCTGGATGAATGACGGCGCCCGGTCGGGGAACACTGAAGCTTTCTTT.